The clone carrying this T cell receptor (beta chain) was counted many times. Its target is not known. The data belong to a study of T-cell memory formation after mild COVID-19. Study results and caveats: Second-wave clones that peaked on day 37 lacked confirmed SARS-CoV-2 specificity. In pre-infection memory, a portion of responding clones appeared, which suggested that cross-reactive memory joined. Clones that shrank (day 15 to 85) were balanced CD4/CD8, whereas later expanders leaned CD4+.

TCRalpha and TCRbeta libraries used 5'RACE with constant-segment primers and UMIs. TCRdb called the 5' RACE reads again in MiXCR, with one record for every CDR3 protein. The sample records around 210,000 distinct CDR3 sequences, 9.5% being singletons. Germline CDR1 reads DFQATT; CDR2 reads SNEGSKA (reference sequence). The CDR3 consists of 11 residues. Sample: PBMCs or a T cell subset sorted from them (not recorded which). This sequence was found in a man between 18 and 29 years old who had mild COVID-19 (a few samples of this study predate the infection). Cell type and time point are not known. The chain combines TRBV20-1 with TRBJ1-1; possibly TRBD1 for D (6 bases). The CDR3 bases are TGCACCCCAAAGGGGGACACTGAAGCTTTCTTT. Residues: CTPKGDTEAFF.